This record covers a single T cell receptor beta chain. V lost 4 bases to trimming and J lost 4 bases, with 14 bases between them. Germline lookup yields CDR1 SGHRS and CDR2 YFSETQ. CDR3 length equals 15 residues. This specimen comes from a study of blood T cell repertoires in COVID-19. Overall study context: Sites in the United States, Italy and Spain provided acute and convalescent COVID-19 samples. PBMCs, B-cell-depleted T cells, or T cells provided the cDNA or gDNA that made up the material.

As originally analysed: Scientists estimated how many nucleated cells there were by amplifying reference gene primers. Sequencing used immunoSEQ multiplex PCR; TCRdb keeps in-frame clones, though not all of them. That table gives V, J and clone size, and the DNA gave D and trimming. The sample records some 140,000 clones, about 79% being singletons. The material sequenced was peripheral blood. The clonotype comes from a woman aged 60-70 years with acute or convalescent COVID-19. V and J are TRBV5-1 and TRBJ2-2; D possibly corresponds to TRBD1 (6 bases). CDR3 loop: CASSVGAGFTGELFF. CDR3 coding DNA: TGCGCCAGCAGCGTGGGGGCAGGGTTCACCGGGGAGCTGTTTTTT.